This TCR beta chain was profiled in a study of T-cell memory formation after mild COVID-19. This clonotype was counted a few times. V was shortened by 4 bases and J by 1 base, with 9 bases between the two germline ends. There are 13 residues in the CDR3. Germline V gene data show CDR1 as SGHRS and CDR2 as YFSETQ. MiXCR, applied by TCRdb to the 5' RACE reads, yields one record per CDR3 protein. The table includes approximately 480,000 distinct CDR3 sequences, about 20% detected once. The material sequenced was PBMCs or a T cell subset sorted from them (not recorded which). This receptor was obtained from an adult woman who had mild COVID-19 (a few samples of this study predate the infection). Cell type and time point are not known. The chain combines TRBV5-1 with TRBJ2-7, with TRBD1 as a possible D gene (6 bases). The CDR3 DNA sequence: TGCGCCAGCAGCGTCACAGGGTCCTACGAGCAGTACTTC. Translated, it gives CASSVTGSYEQYF.